Included here is one TCR beta chain sequence, with context. Its antigen is undetermined. These data are taken from a study of response to subunit inactivated influenza vaccine. Overall study findings and caveats: Authors suggested each seasonal flu vaccination may recruit only limited numbers of new T cells.

From the RT-PCR reads, TCRdb called clonotypes with MiXCR, one entry per CDR3 protein. The sample has around 750,000 distinct CDR3 sequences, about 20% seen once; the top ten hold approximately 10%. The germline CDR1 and CDR2 sequences are MNHEY and SVGEGT. Trimming took 2 bases from V and 4 from J, leaving 8 bases between them. The length of the CDR3 is 14 residues. This TCR came from a man aged 50-60 years who received an inactivated influenza vaccine. The sequenced sample was PBMCs from blood, obtained more than 4 days after vaccination. J is TRBJ2-2 and V is TRBV6-2 or TRBV6-3; D call uncertain. CDR3 nucleotides: TGTGCCAGCAGTTACGATAGCTCCACCGGGGAGCTGTTTTTT. It is translated as CASSYDSSTGELFF.